The rows below give T cell receptor beta chains drawn from one sample of a study of blood T cell repertoires in COVID-19. TCRdb's copy holds only in-frame clones and misses some; the assay was immunoSEQ multiplex PCR. Of 280,000 or so clones in the sample, approximately 85% were seen once. The sequencing input was PBMCs or T cells enriched from blood (not recorded which). These receptors originate from a man between 25 and 39 years old who had recovered from COVID-19. Each CDR3 is given with its conserved first and last residue. The D gene is left open where the match is weak.

d_call | j_call | v_call | cdr3_aa
- | TRBJ1-3 | TRBV23-1 | CASSHIRFCSGNTIYF
- | TRBJ1-1 | TRBV3-1/TRBV3-2 | CASSLAGPSAEAFF
- | TRBJ1-5 | TRBV5-8 | CASSFHTGNQPQHF
- | TRBJ1-2 | TRBV5-1 | CASSLALADYGYTF
- | TRBJ1-2 | TRBV19 | CASSPPGRGTNYGYTF
- | TRBJ1-2 | TRBV15 | CATSREAATGNYGYTF
TRBD2 | TRBJ2-1 | TRBV6-4 | CASSDGLAGNEQFF
- | TRBJ1-2 | TRBV6-5 | CASRGQGTTSF
- | TRBJ1-1 | TRBV9 | CASSVDTLNTEAFF
- | TRBJ2-2 | TRBV4-3 | CASSHPGGQGNTGELFF
- | TRBJ1-3 | TRBV19 | CASTTTAGNTIYF
TRBD1 | TRBJ1-4 | TRBV5-4 | CASSLLVIGTGDENEKLFF
- | TRBJ1-4 | TRBV19 | CASKTDTTNEKLFF
- | TRBJ1-2 | TRBV30 | CAWSVLPRARNYGYTF
- | TRBJ1-2 | TRBV5-1 | CASSLPTGGAYGYTF
- | TRBJ1-1 | TRBV7-3 | CASSQGGQNTEAFF
- | TRBJ2-5 | TRBV2 | CASTAAGETQYF
- | TRBJ1-4 | TRBV5-1 | CASSLDRVKEKLFF
TRBD2 | TRBJ2-7 | TRBV11-3 | CASPPGLAGGGSSYEQYF
- | TRBJ1-5 | TRBV5-6 | CASSLAEGQPQHF
TRBD2 | TRBJ2-3 | TRBV18 | CASSLSGGRTDTQYF
- | TRBJ2-2 | TRBV5-4 | CASSLSRNTGELFF
TRBD2 | TRBJ2-3 | TRBV10-3 | CAISELAGGQGTDTQYF
TRBD1 | TRBJ1-2 | TRBV5-5 | CASSVATGLNYGYTF
TRBD1 | TRBJ1-5 | TRBV3-1/TRBV3-2 | CASSQAGQGIRNQPQHF
- | TRBJ2-7 | TRBV3-1/TRBV3-2 | CASSFLYEQYF
- | TRBJ2-1 | TRBV15 | CATSSGGITYNEQFF
- | TRBJ2-7 | TRBV6-1 | CASSEARVEQYF